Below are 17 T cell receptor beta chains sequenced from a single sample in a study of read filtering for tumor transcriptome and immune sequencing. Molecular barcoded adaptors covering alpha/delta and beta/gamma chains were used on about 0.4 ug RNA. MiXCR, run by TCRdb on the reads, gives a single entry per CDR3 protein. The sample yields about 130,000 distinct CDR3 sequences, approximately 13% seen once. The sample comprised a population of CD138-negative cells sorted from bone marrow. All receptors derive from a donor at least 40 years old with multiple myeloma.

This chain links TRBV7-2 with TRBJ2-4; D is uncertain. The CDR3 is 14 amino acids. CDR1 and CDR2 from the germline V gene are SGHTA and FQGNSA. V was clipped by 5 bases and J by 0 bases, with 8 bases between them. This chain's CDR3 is CASSPHLAKNIQYF. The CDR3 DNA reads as TGTGCCAGCAGCCCCCACCTAGCCAAAAACATTCAGTACTTC.

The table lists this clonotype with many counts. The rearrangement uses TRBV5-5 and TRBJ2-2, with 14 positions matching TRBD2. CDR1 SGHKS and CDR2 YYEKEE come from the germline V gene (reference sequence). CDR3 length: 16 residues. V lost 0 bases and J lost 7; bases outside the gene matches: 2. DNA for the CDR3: TGTGCCAGCAGCTTGGGACTAGCGGGAGGGGACGGGGAGCTGTTTTTT. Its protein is CASSLGLAGGDGELFF.

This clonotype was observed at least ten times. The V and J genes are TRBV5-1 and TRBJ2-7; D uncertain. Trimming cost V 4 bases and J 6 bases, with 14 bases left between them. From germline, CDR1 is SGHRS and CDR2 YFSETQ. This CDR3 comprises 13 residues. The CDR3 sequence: CASSRNPPAEQYF. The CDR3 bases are TGCGCCAGCAGCCGTAATCCCCCCGCCGAGCAGTACTTC. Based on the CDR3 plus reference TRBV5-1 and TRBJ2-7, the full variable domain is KAGVTQTPRYLIKTRGQQVTLSCSPISGHRSVSWYQQTPGQGLQFLFEYFSETQRNKGNFPGRFSGRQFSNSRSEMNVSTLELGDSALYLCASSRNPPAEQYFGPGTRLTVT.

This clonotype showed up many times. Here the CDR3 reads CASSSPYDRYEQYF. In DNA, the CDR3 is TGTGCCAGCAGTTCTCCCTACGACAGATACGAGCAGTACTTC. The chain has TRBV27 and TRBJ2-7, with D possibly matching TRBD1 (5 bases). V was pared by 4 bases and J by 4 bases, with 14 bases between. Germline lookup yields CDR1 MNHEY and CDR2 SMNVEV (reference sequence). CDR3 size: 14 residues.

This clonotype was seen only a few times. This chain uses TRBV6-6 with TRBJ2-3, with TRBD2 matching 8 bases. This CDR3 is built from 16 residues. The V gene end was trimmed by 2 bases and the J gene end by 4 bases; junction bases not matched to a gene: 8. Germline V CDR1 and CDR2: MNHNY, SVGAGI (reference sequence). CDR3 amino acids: CASSYNQRELSDTQYF. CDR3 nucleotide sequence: TGTGCCAGCAGTTACAACCAGCGGGAGTTGTCAGATACGCAGTATTTT.

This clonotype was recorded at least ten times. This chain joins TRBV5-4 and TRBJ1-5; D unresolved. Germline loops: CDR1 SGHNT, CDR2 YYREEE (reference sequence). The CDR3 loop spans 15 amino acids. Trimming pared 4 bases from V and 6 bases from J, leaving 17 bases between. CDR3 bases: TGTGCCAGCAGCCATTCACCCTCGGCTGGTCAGCCCCAGCATTTT. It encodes CASSHSPSAGQPQHF.

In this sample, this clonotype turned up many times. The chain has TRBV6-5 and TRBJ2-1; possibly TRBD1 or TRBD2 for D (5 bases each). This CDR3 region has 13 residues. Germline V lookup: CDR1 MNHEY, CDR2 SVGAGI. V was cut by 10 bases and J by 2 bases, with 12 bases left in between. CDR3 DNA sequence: TGTGCCACCAAGAAGGGACCCTACAATGAGCAGTTCTTC. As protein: CATKKGPYNEQFF.

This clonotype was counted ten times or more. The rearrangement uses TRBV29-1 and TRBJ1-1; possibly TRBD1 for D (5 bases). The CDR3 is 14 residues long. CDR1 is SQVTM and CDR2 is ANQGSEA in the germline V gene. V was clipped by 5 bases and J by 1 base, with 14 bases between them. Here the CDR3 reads CSVTPTEPNTEAFF. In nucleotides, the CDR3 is TGCAGCGTTACCCCGACAGAACCGAACACTGAAGCTTTCTTT.

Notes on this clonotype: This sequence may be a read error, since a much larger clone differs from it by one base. The CDR3 DNA sequence: TGCAGTGCTAGTCCTATCACAGATACGCAGTATTTT. It encodes CSASPITDTQYF. V and J are TRBV20-1 and TRBJ2-3; no reliable D call. The CDR3 sequence is 12 residues long. V lost 3 bases and J lost 2, with 6 bases in between. Per germline, CDR1 DFQATT and CDR2 SNEGSKA (reference sequence).

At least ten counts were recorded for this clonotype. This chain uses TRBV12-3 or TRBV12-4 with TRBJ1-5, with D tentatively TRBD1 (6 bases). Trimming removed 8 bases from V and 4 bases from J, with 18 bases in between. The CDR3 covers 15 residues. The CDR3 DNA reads TGTGCCAGCCGTGTTGGGGGGGGCAGAAATCAGCCCCAGCATTTT. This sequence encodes CASRVGGGRNQPQHF.

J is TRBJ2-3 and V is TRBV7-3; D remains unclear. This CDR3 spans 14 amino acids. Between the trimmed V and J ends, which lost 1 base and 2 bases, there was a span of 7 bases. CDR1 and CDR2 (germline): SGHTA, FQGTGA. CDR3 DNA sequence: TGTGCCAGCAGCTTAAACCCCTACACAGATACGCAGTATTTT. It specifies CASSLNPYTDTQYF. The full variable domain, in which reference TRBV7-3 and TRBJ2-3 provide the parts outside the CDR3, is GAGVSQTPSNKVTEKGKYVELRCDPISGHTALYWYRQSLGQGPEFLIYFQGTGAADDSGLPNDRFFAVRPEGSVSTLKIQRTERGDSAVYLCASSLNPYTDTQYFGPGTRLTVL.

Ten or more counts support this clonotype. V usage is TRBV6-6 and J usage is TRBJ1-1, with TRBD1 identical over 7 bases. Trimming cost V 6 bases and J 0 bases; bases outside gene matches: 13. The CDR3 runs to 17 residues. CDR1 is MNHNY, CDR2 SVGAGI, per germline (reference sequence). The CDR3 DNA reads TGTGCCAGCAGCCCAACGGGACAGTCAACCATGAACACTGAAGCTTTCTTT. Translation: CASSPTGQSTMNTEAFF.

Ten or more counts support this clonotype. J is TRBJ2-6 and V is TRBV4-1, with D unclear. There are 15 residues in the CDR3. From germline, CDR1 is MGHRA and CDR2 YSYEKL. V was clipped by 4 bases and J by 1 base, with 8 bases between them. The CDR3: CASSRHSSGANVLTF. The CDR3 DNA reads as TGCGCCAGCAGCCGGCACTCATCTGGGGCCAACGTCCTGACTTTC.

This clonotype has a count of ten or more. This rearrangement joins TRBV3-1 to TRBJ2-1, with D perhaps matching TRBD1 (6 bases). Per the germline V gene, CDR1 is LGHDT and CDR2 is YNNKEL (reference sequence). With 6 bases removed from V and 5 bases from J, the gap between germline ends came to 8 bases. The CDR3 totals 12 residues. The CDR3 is CASSRQDNEQFF. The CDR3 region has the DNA TGTGCCAGCAGTCGACAGGACAATGAGCAGTTCTTC.

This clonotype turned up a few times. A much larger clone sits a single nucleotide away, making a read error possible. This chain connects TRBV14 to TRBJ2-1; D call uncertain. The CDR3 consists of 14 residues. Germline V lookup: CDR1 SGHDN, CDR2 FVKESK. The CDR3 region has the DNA TGTGCCAGCAGCCAAGCGGCCCGCTACAAGGAGCAGTTCTTC. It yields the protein CASSQAARYKEQFF.

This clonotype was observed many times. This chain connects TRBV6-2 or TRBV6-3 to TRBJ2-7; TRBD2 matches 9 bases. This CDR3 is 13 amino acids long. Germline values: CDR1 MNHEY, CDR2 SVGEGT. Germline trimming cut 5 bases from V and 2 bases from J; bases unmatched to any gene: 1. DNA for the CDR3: TGTGCCAGCAGTAGCGGGAGGCCCTACGAGCAGTACTTC. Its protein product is CASSSGRPYEQYF.

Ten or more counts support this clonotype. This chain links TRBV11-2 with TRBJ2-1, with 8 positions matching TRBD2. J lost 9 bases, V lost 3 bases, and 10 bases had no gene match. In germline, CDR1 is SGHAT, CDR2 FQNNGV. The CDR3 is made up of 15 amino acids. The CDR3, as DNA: TGTGCCAGCAGCTTTGGTCCGGGAGGGTGGGGTGAGCAGTTCTTC. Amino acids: CASSFGPGGWGEQFF. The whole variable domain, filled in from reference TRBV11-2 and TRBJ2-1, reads EAGVAQSPRYKIIEKRQSVAFWCNPISGHATLYWYQQILGQGPKLLIQFQNNGVVDDSQLPKDRFSAERLKGVDSTLKIQPAKLEDSAVYLCASSFGPGGWGEQFFGPGTRLTVL.